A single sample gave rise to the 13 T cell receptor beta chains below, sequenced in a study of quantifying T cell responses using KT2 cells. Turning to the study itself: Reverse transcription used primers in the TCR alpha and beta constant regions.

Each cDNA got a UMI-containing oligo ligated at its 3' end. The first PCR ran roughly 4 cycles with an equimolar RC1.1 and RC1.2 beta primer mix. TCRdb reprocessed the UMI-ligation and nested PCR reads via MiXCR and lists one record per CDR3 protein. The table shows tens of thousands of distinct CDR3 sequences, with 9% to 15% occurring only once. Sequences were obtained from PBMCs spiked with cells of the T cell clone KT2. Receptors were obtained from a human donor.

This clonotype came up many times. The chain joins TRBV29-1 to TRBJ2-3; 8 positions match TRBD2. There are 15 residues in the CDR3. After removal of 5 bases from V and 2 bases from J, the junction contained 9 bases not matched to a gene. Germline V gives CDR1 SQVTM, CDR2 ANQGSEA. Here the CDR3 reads CSVFQRGPYTDTQYF. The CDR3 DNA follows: TGCAGCGTTTTCCAGCGGGGGCCATACACAGATACGCAGTATTTT.

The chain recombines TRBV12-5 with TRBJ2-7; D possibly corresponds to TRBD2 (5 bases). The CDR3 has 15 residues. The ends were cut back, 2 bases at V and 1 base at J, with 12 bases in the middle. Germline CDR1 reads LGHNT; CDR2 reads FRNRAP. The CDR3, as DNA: TGTGCTAGTGGTTTGCGGACTCCAAGGTCCTACGAGCAGTACTTC. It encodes CASGLRTPRSYEQYF.

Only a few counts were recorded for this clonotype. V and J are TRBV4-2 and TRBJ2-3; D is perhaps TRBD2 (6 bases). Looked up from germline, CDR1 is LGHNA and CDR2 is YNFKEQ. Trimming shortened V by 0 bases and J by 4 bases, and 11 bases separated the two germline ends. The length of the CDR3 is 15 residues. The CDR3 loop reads CASSQDYLAPDTQYF. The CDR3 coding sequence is TGTGCCAGCAGCCAAGATTACCTAGCGCCAGATACGCAGTATTTT.

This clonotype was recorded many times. The CDR3, as DNA: TGCAGTGCTAGAGTGGGGCCAGATACGCAGTATTTT. Residues: CSARVGPDTQYF. The V and J genes are TRBV20-1 and TRBJ2-3; D perhaps matches TRBD1 (5 bases). Germline V lookup: CDR1 DFQATT, CDR2 SNEGSKA (reference sequence). Trimming took off 1 base at V and 4 bases at J, with 6 bases between the two ends. The CDR3 totals 12 residues.

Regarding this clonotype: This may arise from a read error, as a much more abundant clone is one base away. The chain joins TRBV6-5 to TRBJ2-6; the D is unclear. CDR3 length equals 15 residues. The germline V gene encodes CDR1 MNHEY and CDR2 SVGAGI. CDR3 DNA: TGTACCAGCAGTTACTCTAGCTCTGGGGCCAACGTCCTGACTTTC. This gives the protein CTSSYSSSGANVLTF.

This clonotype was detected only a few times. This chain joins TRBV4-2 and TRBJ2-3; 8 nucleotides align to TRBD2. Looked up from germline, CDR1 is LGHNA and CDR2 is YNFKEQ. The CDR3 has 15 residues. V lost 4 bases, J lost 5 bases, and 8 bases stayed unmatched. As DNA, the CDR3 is TGTGCCAGCAGCCCCGAAGCGGGAGTGATAGATACGCAGTATTTT. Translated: CASSPEAGVIDTQYF.

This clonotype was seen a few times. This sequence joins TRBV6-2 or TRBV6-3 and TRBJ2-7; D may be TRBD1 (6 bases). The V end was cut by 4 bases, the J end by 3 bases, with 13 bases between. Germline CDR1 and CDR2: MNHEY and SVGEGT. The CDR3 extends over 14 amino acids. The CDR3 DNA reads TGTGCCAGCAGTTCCAGGGGCATGGGCTACGAGCAGTACTTC. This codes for CASSSRGMGYEQYF.

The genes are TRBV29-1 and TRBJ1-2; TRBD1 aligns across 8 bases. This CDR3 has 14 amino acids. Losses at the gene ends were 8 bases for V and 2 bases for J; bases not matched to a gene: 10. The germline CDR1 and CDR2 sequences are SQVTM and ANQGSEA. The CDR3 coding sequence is TGCAGCTCCTTAACAGGGGGGCGCAACTATGGCTACACCTTC. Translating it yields CSSLTGGRNYGYTF.

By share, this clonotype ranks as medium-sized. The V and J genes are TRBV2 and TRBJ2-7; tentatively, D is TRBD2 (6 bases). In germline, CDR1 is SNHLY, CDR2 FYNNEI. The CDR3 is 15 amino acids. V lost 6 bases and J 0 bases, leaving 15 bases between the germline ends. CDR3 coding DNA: TGTGCCAGCAGAATTTCTAGCGCTCGCTCCTACGAGCAGTACTTC. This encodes CASRISSARSYEQYF.

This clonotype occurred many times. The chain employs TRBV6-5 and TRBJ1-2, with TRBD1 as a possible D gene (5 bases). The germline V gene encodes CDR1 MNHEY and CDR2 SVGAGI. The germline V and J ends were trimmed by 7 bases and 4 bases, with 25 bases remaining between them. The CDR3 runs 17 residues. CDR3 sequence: CASTPRGPTQRGYGYTF. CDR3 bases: TGTGCCAGCACCCCGCGGGGACCGACACAAAGGGGCTATGGCTACACCTTC.

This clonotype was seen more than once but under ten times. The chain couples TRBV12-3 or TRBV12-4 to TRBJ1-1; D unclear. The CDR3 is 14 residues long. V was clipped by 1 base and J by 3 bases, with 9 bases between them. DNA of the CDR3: TGTGCCAGCAGTTTAGTGGTGGGGTACACTGAAGCTTTCTTT. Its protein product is CASSLVVGYTEAFF.

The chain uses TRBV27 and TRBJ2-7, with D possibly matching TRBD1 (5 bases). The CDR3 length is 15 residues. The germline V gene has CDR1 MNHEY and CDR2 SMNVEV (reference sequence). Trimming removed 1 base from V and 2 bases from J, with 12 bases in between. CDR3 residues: CASSLYQGPAYEQYF. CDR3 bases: TGTGCCAGCAGTTTATACCAGGGCCCAGCCTACGAGCAGTACTTC.

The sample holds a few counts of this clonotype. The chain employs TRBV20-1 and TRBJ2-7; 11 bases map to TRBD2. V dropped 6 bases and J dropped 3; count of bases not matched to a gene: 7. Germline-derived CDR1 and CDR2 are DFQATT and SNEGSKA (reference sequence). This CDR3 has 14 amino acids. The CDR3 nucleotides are TGCAGTGCCCTACCCGGGACTAGCGGCTACGAGCAGTACTTC. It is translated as CSALPGTSGYEQYF.